The clone carrying this T cell receptor (beta chain) has just a few counts. The sample is drawn from a study of T-cell memory formation after mild COVID-19. V shed 3 bases and J shed 6 bases, with 15 bases lying between them. The CDR3 loop spans 15 amino acids. Germline V lookup: CDR1 KGHDR, CDR2 SFDVKD. MiXCR, applied by TCRdb to the 5' RACE reads, yields one record per CDR3 protein. The table includes 35,000 to 45,000 distinct CDR3 sequences, around 6.1% detected once. Material for sequencing was PBMCs or a T cell subset sorted from them (not recorded which). This clonotype originated in an adult who had mild COVID-19 (a few samples of this study predate the infection). Cell type and time point are not known. The chain couples TRBV24-1 to TRBJ2-3, with D tentatively TRBD1 (6 bases). CDR3 region: CATSDPRTVTDTQYF. The CDR3 nucleotides are TGTGCCACCAGTGATCCCCGGACAGTGACGGATACGCAGTATTTT.